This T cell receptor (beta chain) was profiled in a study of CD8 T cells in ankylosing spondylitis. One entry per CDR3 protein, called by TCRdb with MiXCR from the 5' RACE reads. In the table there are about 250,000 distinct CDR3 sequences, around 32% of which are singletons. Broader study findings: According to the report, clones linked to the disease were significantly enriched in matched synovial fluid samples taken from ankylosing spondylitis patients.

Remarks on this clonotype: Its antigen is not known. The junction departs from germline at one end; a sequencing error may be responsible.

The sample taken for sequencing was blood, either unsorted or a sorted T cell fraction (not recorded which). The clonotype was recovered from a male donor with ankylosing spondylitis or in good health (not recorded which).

The CDR3 bases are TGTGCCAGCACCTTAGACGGAGGGTCTGGCTACACCTTC. Translating gives CASTLDGGSGYTF. The chain has TRBV7-2 and TRBJ1-2; D uncertain. This CDR3 contains 13 residues. The V gene's germline CDR1 is SGHTA and CDR2 FQGNSA.